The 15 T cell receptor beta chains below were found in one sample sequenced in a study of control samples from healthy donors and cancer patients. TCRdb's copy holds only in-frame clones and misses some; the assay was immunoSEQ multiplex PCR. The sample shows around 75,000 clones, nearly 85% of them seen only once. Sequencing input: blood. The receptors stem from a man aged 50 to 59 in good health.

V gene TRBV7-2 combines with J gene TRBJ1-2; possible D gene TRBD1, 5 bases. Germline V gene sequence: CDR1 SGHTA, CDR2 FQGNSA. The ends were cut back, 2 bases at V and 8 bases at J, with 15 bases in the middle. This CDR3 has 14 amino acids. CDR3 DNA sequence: TGTGCCAGCAGCTTAACTGGGCAGGGAAGGGGCTACACCTTC. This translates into CASSLTGQGRGYTF.

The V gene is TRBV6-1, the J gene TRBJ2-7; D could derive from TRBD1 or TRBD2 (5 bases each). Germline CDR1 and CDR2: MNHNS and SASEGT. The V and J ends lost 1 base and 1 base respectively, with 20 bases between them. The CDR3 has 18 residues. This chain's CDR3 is CASSEDPPGPTISYEQYF. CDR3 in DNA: TGTGCCAGCAGTGAAGACCCCCCGGGGCCTACTATTTCCTACGAGCAGTACTTC.

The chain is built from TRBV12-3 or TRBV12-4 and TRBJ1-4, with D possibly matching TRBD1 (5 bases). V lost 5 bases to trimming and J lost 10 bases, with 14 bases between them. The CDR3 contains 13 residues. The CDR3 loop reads CASSQGFRLKLFF. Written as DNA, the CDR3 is TGTGCCAGCAGTCAGGGTTTCCGGCTAAAACTGTTTTTT.

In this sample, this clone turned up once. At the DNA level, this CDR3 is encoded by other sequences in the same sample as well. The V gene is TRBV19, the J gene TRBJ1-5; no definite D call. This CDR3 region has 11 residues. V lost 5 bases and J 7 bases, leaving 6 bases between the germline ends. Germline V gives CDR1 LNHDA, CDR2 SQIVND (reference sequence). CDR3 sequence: CASSLNQPQHF. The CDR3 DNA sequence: TGTGCCAGTAGTCTCAACCAGCCCCAGCATTTT.

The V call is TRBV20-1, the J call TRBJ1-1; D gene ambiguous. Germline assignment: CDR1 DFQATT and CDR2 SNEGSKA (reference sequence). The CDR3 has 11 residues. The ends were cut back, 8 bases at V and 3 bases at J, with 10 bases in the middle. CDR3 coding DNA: TGCAGTTTGGTGTCGGACACTGAAGCTTTCTTT. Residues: CSLVSDTEAFF.

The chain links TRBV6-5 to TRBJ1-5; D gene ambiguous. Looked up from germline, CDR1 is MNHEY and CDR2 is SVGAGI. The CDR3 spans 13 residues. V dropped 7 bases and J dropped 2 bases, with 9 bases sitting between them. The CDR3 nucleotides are TGTGCCAGCATGGAGGTCCGCAATCAGCCCCAGCATTTT. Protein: CASMEVRNQPQHF.

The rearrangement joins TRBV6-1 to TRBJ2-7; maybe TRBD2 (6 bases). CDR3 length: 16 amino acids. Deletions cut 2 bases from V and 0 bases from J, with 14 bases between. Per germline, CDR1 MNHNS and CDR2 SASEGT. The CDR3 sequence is CASSEWWRDLSYEQYF. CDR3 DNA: TGTGCCAGCAGTGAATGGTGGCGGGACCTCTCCTACGAGCAGTACTTC.

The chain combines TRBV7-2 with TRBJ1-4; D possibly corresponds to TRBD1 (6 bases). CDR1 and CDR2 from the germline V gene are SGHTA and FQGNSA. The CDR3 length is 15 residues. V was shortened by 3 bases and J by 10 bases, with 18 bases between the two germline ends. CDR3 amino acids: CASSLPLNSQGKLFF. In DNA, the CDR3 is TGTGCCAGCAGCTTGCCACTTAACTCACAGGGAAAACTGTTTTTT.

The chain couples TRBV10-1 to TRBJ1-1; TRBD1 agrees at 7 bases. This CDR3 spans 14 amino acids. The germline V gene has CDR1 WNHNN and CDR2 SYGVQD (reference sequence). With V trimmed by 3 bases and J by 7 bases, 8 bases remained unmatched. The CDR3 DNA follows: TGCGCCAGCAGTGACTTCCCGGGACAGCATGAAGCTTTCTTT. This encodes CASSDFPGQHEAFF.

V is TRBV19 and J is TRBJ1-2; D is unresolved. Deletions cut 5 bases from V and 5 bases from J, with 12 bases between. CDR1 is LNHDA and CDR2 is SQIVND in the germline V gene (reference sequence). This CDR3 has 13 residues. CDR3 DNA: TGTGCCAGTAGTGTTACAGATACATATGGCTACACCTTC. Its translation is CASSVTDTYGYTF.

For the CDR3, the DNA is TGTGCCAGCAGCTTAGTTGGGACCTACGAGCAGTACTTC. Translating it yields CASSLVGTYEQYF. The rearrangement joins TRBV7-2 to TRBJ2-7; D is uncertain. Germline lookup yields CDR1 SGHTA and CDR2 FQGNSA. V lost 1 base and J 2 bases, leaving 6 bases between the germline ends. This CDR3 comprises 13 residues. The full variable domain, completed using reference TRBV7-2 and TRBJ2-7, is GAGVSQSPSNKVTEKGKDVELRCDPISGHTALYWYRQSLGQGLEFLIYFQGNSAPDKSGLPSDRFSAERTGGSVSTLTIQRTQQEDSAVYLCASSLVGTYEQYFGPGTRLTVT.

CDR3 sequence: CASSYAPGQGNEQFF. In nucleotides, the CDR3 is TGTGCCAGCAGCTATGCCCCGGGACAGGGTAATGAGCAGTTCTTC. The chain employs TRBV7-2 and TRBJ2-1, with 9 bases matching TRBD1. The germline V gene has CDR1 SGHTA and CDR2 FQGNSA. V gave up 4 bases and J gave up 7 bases; unmatched junction bases: 8. The length of the CDR3 is 15 residues.

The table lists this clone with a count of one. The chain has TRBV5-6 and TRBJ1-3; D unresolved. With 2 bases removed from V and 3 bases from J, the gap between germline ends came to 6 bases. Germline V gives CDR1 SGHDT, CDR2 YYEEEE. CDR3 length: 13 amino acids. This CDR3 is CASSFLDGNTIYF. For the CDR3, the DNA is TGTGCCAGCAGCTTCCTGGATGGAAACACCATATATTTT.

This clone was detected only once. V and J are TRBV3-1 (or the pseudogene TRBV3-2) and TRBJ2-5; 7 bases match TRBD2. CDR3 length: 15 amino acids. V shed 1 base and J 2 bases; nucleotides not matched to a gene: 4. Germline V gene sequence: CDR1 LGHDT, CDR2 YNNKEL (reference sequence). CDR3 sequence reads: CASSQAGGGQETQYF. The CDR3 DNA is TGTGCCAGCAGCCAAGCGGGGGGAGGGCAAGAGACCCAGTACTTC.

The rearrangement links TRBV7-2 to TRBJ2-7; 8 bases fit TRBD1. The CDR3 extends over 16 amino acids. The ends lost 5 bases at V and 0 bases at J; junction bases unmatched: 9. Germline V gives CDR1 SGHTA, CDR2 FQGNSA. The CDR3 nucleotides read TGTGCCAGCAGCCCGGGACAGGTGTTCAGCTCCTACGAGCAGTACTTC. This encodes CASSPGQVFSSYEQYF.